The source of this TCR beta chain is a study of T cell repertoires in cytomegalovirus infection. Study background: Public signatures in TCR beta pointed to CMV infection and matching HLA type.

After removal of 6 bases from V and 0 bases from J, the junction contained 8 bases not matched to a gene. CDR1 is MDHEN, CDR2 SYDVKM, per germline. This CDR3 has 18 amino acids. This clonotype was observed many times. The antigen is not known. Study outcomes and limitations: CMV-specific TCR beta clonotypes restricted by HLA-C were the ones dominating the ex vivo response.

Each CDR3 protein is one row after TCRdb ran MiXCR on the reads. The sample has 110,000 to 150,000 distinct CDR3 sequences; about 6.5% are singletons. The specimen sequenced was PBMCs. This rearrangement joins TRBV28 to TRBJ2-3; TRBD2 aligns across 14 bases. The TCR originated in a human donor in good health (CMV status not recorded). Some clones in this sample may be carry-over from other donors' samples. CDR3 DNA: TGTGCCAGCAGCCAAGGGACTAGCGGGGGATTTAGCACAGATACGCAGTATTTT. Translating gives CASSQGTSGGFSTDTQYF.